This TCR beta chain was captured in a study of metastatic and nonmetastatic thyroid tumors. All patients were untreated before thyroid surgery. TCRdb re-clonotyped the PCR reads via MiXCR. Altogether approximately 6,400 clones are present, roughly 30% being singletons, with the ten largest covering over 20%. The CDR3 is 18 residues long. Germline CDR1 SGHRS, CDR2 YFSETQ. V dropped 0 bases and J dropped 1; count of bases not matched to a gene: 5. The TCR was taken from a female donor with papillary thyroid cancer or a benign thyroid nodule (not recorded which). Some clones in this sample may be carry-over from other donors' samples. The rearrangement links TRBV5-1 to TRBJ2-7, with TRBD2 identical over 15 bases. The sequencing input was tumor tissue. The CDR3 DNA reads TGCGCCAGCAGCTTGGCCCCGGGACTAGCGGGAGGATCCTACGAGCAGTACTTC. Amino acid sequence: CASSLAPGLAGGSYEQYF.